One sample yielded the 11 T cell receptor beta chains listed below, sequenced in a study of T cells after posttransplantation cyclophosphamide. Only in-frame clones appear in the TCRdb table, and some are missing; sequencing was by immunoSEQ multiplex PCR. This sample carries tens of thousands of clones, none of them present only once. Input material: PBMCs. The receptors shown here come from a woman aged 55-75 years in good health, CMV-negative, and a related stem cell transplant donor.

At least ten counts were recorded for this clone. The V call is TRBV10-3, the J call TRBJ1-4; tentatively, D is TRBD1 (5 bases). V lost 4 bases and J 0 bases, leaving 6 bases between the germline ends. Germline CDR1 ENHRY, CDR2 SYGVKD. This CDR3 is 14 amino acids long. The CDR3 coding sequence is TGTGCCATCAGTGGCAGGGCAACTAATGAAAAACTGTTTTTT. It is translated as CAISGRATNEKLFF.

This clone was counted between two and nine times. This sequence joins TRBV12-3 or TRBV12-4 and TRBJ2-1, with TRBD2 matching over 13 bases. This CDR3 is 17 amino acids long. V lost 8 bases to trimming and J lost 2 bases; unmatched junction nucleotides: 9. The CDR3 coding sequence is TGTGCCAGCTCCGGACTAGCGGGAGAGGGGGCCTACAATGAGCAGTTCTTC. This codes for CASSGLAGEGAYNEQFF.

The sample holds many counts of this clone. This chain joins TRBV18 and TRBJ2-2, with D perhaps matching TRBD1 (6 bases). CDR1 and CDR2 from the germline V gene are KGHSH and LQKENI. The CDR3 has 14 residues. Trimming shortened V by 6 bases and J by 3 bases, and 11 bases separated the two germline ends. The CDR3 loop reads CASSWDTDTGELFF. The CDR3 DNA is TGTGCCAGCTCCTGGGACACCGACACCGGGGAGCTGTTTTTT.

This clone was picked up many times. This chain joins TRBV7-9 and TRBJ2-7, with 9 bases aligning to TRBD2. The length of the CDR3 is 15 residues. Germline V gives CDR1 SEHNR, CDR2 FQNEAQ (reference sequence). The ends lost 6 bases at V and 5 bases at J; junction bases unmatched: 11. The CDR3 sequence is CASSSRGRAGNEQYF. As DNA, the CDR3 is TGTGCCAGCAGTTCCCGCGGGAGGGCCGGAAACGAGCAGTACTTC. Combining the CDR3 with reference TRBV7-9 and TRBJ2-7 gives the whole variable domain DTGVSQNPRHKITKRGQNVTFRCDPISEHNRLYWYRQTLGQGPEFLTYFQNEAQLEKSRLLSDRFSAERPKGSFSTLEIQRTEQGDSAMYLCASSSRGRAGNEQYFGPGTRLTVT.

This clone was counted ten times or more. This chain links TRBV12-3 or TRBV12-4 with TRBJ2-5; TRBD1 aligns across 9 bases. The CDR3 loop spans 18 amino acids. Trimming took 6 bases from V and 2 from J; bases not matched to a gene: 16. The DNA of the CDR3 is TGTGCCAGCAGCCTTTTCAGCCTCGGGACAGGGATACAAGAGACCCAGTACTTC. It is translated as CASSLFSLGTGIQETQYF.

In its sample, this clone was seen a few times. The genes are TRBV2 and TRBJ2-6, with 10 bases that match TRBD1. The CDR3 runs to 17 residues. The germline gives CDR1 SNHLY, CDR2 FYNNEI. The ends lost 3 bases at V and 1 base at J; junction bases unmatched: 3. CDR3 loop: CASSDRDRGSGANVLTF. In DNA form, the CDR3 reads TGTGCCAGCAGTGACCGGGACAGGGGTTCTGGGGCCAACGTCCTGACTTTC.

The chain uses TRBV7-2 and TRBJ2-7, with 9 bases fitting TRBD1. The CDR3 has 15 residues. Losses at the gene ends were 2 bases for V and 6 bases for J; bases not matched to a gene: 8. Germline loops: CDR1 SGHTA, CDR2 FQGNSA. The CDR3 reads CASSLQQGALGEQYF. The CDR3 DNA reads TGTGCCAGCAGCTTACAACAGGGGGCATTGGGCGAGCAGTACTTC.

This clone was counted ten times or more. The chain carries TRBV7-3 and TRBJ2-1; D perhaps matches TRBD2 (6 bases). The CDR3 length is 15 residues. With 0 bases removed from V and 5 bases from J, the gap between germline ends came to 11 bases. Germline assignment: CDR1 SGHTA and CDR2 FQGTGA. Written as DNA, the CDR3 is TGTGCCAGCAGCTTAACCGGGACTCTAAACAATGAGCAGTTCTTC. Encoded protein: CASSLTGTLNNEQFF.

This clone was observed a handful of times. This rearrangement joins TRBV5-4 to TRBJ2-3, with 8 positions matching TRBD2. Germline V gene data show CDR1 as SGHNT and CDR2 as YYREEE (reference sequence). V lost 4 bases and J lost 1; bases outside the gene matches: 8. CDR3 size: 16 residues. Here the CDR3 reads CASSPERELGTDTQYF. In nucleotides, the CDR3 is TGTGCCAGCAGCCCAGAGCGGGAGTTAGGCACAGATACGCAGTATTTT. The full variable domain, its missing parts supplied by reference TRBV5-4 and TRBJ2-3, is ETGVTQSPTHLIKTRGQQVTLRCSSQSGHNTVSWYQQALGQGPQFIFQYYREEENGRGNFPPRFSGLQFPNYSSELNVNALELDDSALYLCASSPERELGTDTQYFGPGTRLTVL.

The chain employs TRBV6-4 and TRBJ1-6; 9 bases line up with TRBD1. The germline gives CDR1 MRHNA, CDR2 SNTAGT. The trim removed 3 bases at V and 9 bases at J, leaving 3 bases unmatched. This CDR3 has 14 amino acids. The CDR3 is CASSDIQGASPLHF. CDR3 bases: TGTGCCAGCAGTGATATACAGGGGGCTTCACCCCTCCACTTT.

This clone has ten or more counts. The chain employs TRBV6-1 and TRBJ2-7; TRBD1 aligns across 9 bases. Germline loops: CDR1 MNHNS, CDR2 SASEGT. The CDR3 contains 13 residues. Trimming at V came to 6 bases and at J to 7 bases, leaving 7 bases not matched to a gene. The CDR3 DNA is TGTGCCAGCAGAGGACGACAGGGGGAAGAGCAGTACTTC. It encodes CASRGRQGEEQYF.